This T cell receptor beta chain appears in the sequencing data of a study of OX40 agonist ivuxolimab in advanced cancers. General study points: Among the nonresponders, some also had low normalized T-cell clonal expansion.

Repertoires were generated with immunoSEQ multiplex PCR, while TCRdb's copy carries only in-frame clones and drops some. Of about 63,000 clones listed, roughly 91% are singletons. With respect to this clone: The antigen is not known.

The CDR3 is 17 amino acids. This receptor was taken from an adult with an advanced solid tumor such as melanoma, head and neck, liver or kidney cancer. Here the sequenced sample was CD4+ or CD8+ T cells sorted from blood, taken in a trial of the OX40 agonist ivuxolimab. The V gene is TRBV21-1, the J gene TRBJ2-7; the table assigns TRBD1, which was not confirmed against the DNA. TRBV21-1 is deemed a pseudogene. The CDR3 region is CASSKAESGHNGPEQYF. The CDR3 DNA reads TGTGCCAGCAGCAAAGCCGAATCGGGACATAACGGTCCCGAGCAGTACTTC.